Described below is a single T cell receptor beta chain sequence and its context. The antigen is not known. These data originate in a study of monozygotic twins with inflammatory bowel disease. Study-level results: Against healthy co-twins, IBD patients had lower TCRbeta diversity (measured by inverse Simpson).

Making each TCR library took approximately 3,700 ng of total RNA. TCRdb reprocessed the 5' RACE reads; each CDR3 protein has one entry and no DNA is given. In total, the table holds about 170,000 distinct CDR3 sequences. Germline V gene data show CDR1 as LGHDT and CDR2 as YNNKEL (reference sequence). This CDR3 is 14 amino acids long. The specimen sequenced was blood. The clonotype originates from a human donor with ulcerative colitis or Crohn's disease, or a healthy co-twin of an affected twin (not recorded which). This chain joins TRBV3-1 and TRBJ2-7; the TCRdb call, TRBD2, lacks DNA for checking. The CDR3 is CASSQNSLSYEQYF.